The present entry profiles one TCR beta chain with its context. This entry is derived from a study of blood T cell repertoires in COVID-19. Profiled with immunoSEQ multiplex PCR; TCRdb holds only in-frame clones, not every one. The sample lists about 400,000 clones, approximately 89% occurring once. Trimming cost V 0 bases and J 3 bases; bases outside gene matches: 4. CDR1 and CDR2 from the germline V gene are SGHRS and YFSETQ. The CDR3 totals 16 residues. The sample consisted of PBMCs or T cells enriched from blood (not recorded which). The clonotype was recovered from a man aged 35 to 55 in a cohort exposed to, infected with or recovered from COVID-19 (not recorded which). The chain has TRBV5-1 and TRBJ2-1, with 9 nucleotides matching TRBD2. CDR3 coding DNA: TGCGCCAGCAGCTTGGACGGGACTAGCTTCTACAATGAGCAGTTCTTC. Translated: CASSLDGTSFYNEQFF.